Each of the 17 T cell receptor beta chains below was sequenced from the same sample in a study of OX40 agonist ivuxolimab in advanced cancers. Using immunoSEQ multiplex PCR, the repertoire was profiled, and TCRdb retains in-frame clones only, with some absent. Among 47,000 or so clones listed, around 86% were seen once. The source was CD4+ or CD8+ T cells sorted from blood, collected in a trial of the OX40 agonist ivuxolimab. Receptors originate from an adult with an advanced solid tumor such as melanoma, head and neck, liver or kidney cancer.

CDR3 region: CASSFGSAFGNSPLHF. The CDR3, as DNA: TGTGCCAGCAGTTTTGGGTCGGCCTTTGGGAATTCACCCCTCCACTTT. The rearrangement links TRBV27 to TRBJ1-6; no firm D call. Germline CDR1 and CDR2: MNHEY and SMNVEV (reference sequence). Deletions cut 3 bases from V and 7 bases from J, with 16 bases between. CDR3 length: 16 residues.

This sequence joins TRBV27 and TRBJ1-3; no definite D call. V was pared by 4 bases and J by 0 bases, with 4 bases between. Germline CDR1 and CDR2: MNHEY and SMNVEV (reference sequence). The CDR3 is made up of 13 amino acids. The CDR3 DNA is TGTGCCAGCAGTTGGAACTCTGGAAACACCATATATTTT. Residues: CASSWNSGNTIYF.

The genes are TRBV6-6 and TRBJ2-5, with 8 bases that match TRBD1. The CDR3 length is 14 residues. Germline V CDR1 and CDR2: MNHNY, SVGAGI (reference sequence). Germline trimming cut 5 bases from V and 5 bases from J; bases unmatched to any gene: 7. In nucleotides, the CDR3 is TGTGCCAGCAGTCTTCAGGGGGCTCGGGAGACCCAGTACTTC. It codes for CASSLQGARETQYF.

The V gene is TRBV2, the J gene TRBJ2-3; 9 bases line up with TRBD2. V lost 2 bases, J lost 4 bases, and 4 bases stayed unmatched. The CDR3 is made up of 15 amino acids. Germline assignment: CDR1 SNHLY and CDR2 FYNNEI. CDR3 bases: TGTGCCAGCAGTGAAAATCTAGCGGGGCCAGATACGCAGTATTTT. Its translation: CASSENLAGPDTQYF.

The chain combines TRBV6-1 with TRBJ1-1; 7 positions match TRBD1. V lost 3 bases and J lost 1; bases outside the gene matches: 5. Germline V gene lookup returns CDR1 MNHNS and CDR2 SASEGT. CDR3 length: 15 amino acids. The CDR3 DNA reads as TGTGCCAGCAGTGAGAGGGACAGACGGAACACTGAAGCTTTCTTT. Encoded protein: CASSERDRRNTEAFF.

The rearrangement uses TRBV2 and TRBJ1-2; no firm D call. The germline CDR1 and CDR2 sequences are SNHLY and FYNNEI. Trimming removed 0 bases at V and 4 bases at J, with 9 bases between. The CDR3 sequence is 14 residues long. CDR3 DNA: TGTGCCAGCAGTGAAGCGGGCAGCGTCTATGGCTACACCTTC. Its protein is CASSEAGSVYGYTF.

The V call is TRBV28, the J call TRBJ1-2; D may be TRBD1 (5 bases). The V gene lost 6 bases and the J gene lost 4 bases, with 15 bases spanning the gap. The CDR3 covers 14 residues. Germline values: CDR1 MDHEN, CDR2 SYDVKM. The chain's CDR3 is CASRNVRGPYGYTF. CDR3 nucleotides: TGTGCCAGCAGAAACGTCCGGGGCCCCTATGGCTACACCTTC.

The chain has TRBV5-8 and TRBJ1-1; the D gene is possibly TRBD1 (6 bases). Germline V gene data show CDR1 as SGHTS and CDR2 as YDEGEE. V was cut by 6 bases and J by 7 bases, with 22 bases left in between. The CDR3 totals 15 residues. DNA for the CDR3: TGTGCCAGCACCCCACGGACTGCGGGGGCCCATGAAGCTTTCTTT. It yields the protein CASTPRTAGAHEAFF.

Here the CDR3 reads CASSPRDRDNQPQHF. CDR3 DNA sequence: TGCGCCAGCAGTCCACGGGACAGGGACAATCAGCCCCAGCATTTT. The rearrangement links TRBV23-1 to TRBJ1-5; 9 positions match TRBD1. TRBV23-1 is annotated as an ORF whose role is uncertain. There are 15 residues in the CDR3. Trimming at V came to 4 bases and at J to 3 bases, leaving 4 bases not matched to a gene.

The chain carries TRBV13 and TRBJ1-1; D not certain. Trimming removed 10 bases at V and 3 bases at J, with 15 bases between. The CDR3 spans 13 residues. Germline V gene data show CDR1 as PRHDT and CDR2 as FYEKMQ (reference sequence). The CDR3 region has the DNA TGTGCCACCGCCCTCGGGAGTTACACTGAAGCTTTCTTT. Translation: CATALGSYTEAFF.

V and J are TRBV2 and TRBJ2-5; 7 bases line up with TRBD1. J lost 5 bases, V lost 1 base, and 7 bases had no gene match. Germline CDR1 SNHLY, CDR2 FYNNEI. The CDR3 loop spans 15 amino acids. For the CDR3, the DNA is TGTGCCAGCAGTGAAGGGGCAGGGGGAATGGAGACCCAGTACTTC. It translates to CASSEGAGGMETQYF.

J is TRBJ2-1 and V is TRBV5-6; D is ambiguous. V shed 5 bases and J shed 10 bases, with 16 bases lying between them. The CDR3 totals 13 residues. CDR1 and CDR2 (germline): SGHDT, YYEEEE. The CDR3 sequence is CASSYLLLNEQFF. In DNA, the CDR3 is TGTGCCAGCAGTTACTTACTTCTGAACGAGCAGTTCTTC.

V usage is TRBV7-2 and J usage is TRBJ2-5; the match to TRBD2 covers 9 bases. Unmatched junction bases numbered 8, after V lost 5 bases and J lost 4 bases. In germline, CDR1 is SGHTA, CDR2 FQGNSA. The CDR3 contains 15 residues. The CDR3 DNA reads as TGTGCCAGCAGCCCCCGCGGCGGGGGGGCAGAGACCCAGTACTTC. Encoded protein: CASSPRGGGAETQYF. Combining the CDR3 with reference TRBV7-2 and TRBJ2-5 gives the whole variable domain GAGVSQSPSNKVTEKGKDVELRCDPISGHTALYWYRQSLGQGLEFLIYFQGNSAPDKSGLPSDRFSAERTGGSVSTLTIQRTQQEDSAVYLCASSPRGGGAETQYFGPGTRLLVL.

The genes are TRBV9 and TRBJ1-2; the D gene is possibly TRBD1 (6 bases). The CDR3 sequence is 12 residues long. The germline V and J ends were trimmed by 7 bases and 6 bases, with 13 bases remaining between them. Germline V lookup: CDR1 SGDLS, CDR2 YYNGEE. The CDR3, as DNA: TGTGCCAGCGAGGGGGGGAGTAATGGCTACACCTTC. Its translation is CASEGGSNGYTF. The whole variable domain, remainder taken from reference TRBV9 and TRBJ1-2, is DSGVTQTPKHLITATGQRVTLRCSPRSGDLSVYWYQQSLDQGLQFLIQYYNGEERAKGNILERFSAQQFPDLHSELNLSSLELGDSALYFCASEGGSNGYTFGSGTRLTVV.

This chain links TRBV2 with TRBJ2-7; D unresolved. V lost 5 bases, J lost 2 bases, and 10 bases lay in between. This CDR3 has 13 residues. Germline V CDR1 and CDR2: SNHLY, FYNNEI. This chain's CDR3 is CASSPRRAYEQYF. CDR3 in DNA: TGTGCCAGCAGTCCCAGACGGGCCTACGAGCAGTACTTC.

The chain links TRBV5-1 to TRBJ2-7, with 10 positions matching TRBD2. V shed 4 bases, J shed 4 bases, and the junction held 8 bases outside the gene matches. CDR3 length: 15 residues. In germline, CDR1 is SGHRS, CDR2 YFSETQ. In DNA form, the CDR3 reads TGCGCCAGCAGCCTAGACTCTAGCGGGAGTTACGAGCAGTACTTC. Translating it yields CASSLDSSGSYEQYF.

About this clone: Given a much more abundant clone one base away, this may be a read error. The chain has TRBV5-1 and TRBJ1-5; possible D gene TRBD1, 6 bases. The CDR3 is 13 residues long. Germline V gene sequence: CDR1 SGHRS, CDR2 YFSETQ. V shed 3 bases and J shed 5 bases, with 9 bases lying between them. The CDR3 loop is CASSWEGDQPQHF. The CDR3 DNA sequence: TGCGCCAGCAGCTGGGAGGGGGATCAGCCCCAGCATTTT.